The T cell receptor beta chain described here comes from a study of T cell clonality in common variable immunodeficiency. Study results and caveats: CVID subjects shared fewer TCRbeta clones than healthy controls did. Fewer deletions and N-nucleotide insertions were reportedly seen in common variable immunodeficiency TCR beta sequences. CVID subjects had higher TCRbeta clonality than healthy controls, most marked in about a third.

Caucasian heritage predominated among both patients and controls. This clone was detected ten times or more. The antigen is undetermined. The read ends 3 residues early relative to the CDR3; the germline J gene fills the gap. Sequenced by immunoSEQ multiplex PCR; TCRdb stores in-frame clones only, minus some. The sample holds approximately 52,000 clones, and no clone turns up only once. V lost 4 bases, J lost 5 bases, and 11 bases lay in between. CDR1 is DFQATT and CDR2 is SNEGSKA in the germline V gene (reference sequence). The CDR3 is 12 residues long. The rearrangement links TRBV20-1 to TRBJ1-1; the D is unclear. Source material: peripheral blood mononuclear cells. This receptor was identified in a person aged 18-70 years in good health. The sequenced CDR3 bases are TGCAGTGCTATGCGCAGCGGTACTGAA. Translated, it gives CSAMRSGTE. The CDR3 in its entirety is CSAMRSGTEAFF.